This T cell receptor beta chain was identified during a study of human T cells and chemical hapten exposure (dated by TCRdb to about 2021). Some background on the complete study: For sensitization, 2% DPC in acetone was applied to a 2 cm by 2 cm area of upper inner arm skin. Patch testing was done on the upper back using Finn chambers containing 0.01% DPC, and results were scored after 6 days according to International Contact Dermatitis Research Group standards. The libraries were sequenced as a pool, and the TCR yield per sample differed mostly because of small variations in library volumes within the pool. In alopecia patients, the study followed how the peripheral blood TCR repertoire changed in vivo over primary and secondary sensitization to diphenylcyclopropenone (DPC), a hapten. For TCR sequencing, blood came from 25 to 35 alopecia patients at anywhere from one to four time points (pre-sensitization, 2, 6 and 24 weeks). Weekly therapeutic DPC doses were additionally applied to the scalp of patients throughout the roughly 25-week study period. Blood was sampled from patients pre-sensitization (week 0) and at 2, 6 and about 24 weeks after DPC sensitization. The patient cohort, mostly female, included alopecia areata with under or over 50% scalp involvement, alopecia totalis and alopecia universalis. Broader findings and caveats from the paper: After repeated subsampling, changes were observed in the strength of the expansion versus patch-test correlation and in the threshold at which the correlation became significant. Expanded TCRs formed significantly more large CDR3 similarity clusters than pre-sensitization or healthy control sets, consistent with antigen-driven responses. A positive correlation was found between the number of PT1 expanded TCRs and patch test score, with significance reached at thresholds 8, 16 and 32 but not 4. DPC sensitization did not change how many TCRs were above 1 in 1000 frequency, and no evidence was found of alterations in global repertoire structure. Alopecia, a presumed autoimmune disease, was present in all patients, so the immune response of the patients might differ from that of healthy individuals.

The CDR3 measures 15 amino acids from cysteine to phenylalanine. Only CDR3 DNA remains: 45 bases, in frame from the first base. The V end loses 0 bases and the J end loses 1 base, and a stretch of 9 bases separates them. CDR1 and CDR2, looked up from the germline V gene, are LGHNA and YSLEER. Library construction relied on RACE. Sequencing used a NextSeq 500. During library preparation, unique molecular identifiers were attached to individual cDNA molecules so that TCRs could be counted quantitatively and reproducibly. Each blood RNA sample was used to sequence both TCR alpha and TCR beta chains. Per the authors' processing: Samples had a median of roughly 87,000 TCRs, with a range from about 23,224 to 750,000. V, J and CDR3 annotation of the TCR reads was performed with the Decombinator software suite. For the PS versus PT1 abundance plots, all samples were subsampled to the same number of TCRs (28,000). Expanded TCRs were defined as absent before sensitization and observed at least eight times at the 2-week time point. The public reads were reprocessed in TCRdb via fastp at Q25 and MiXCR, keeping in-frame beta chains. Duplicate CDR3 protein sequences are folded into a single record with the most common DNA and genes. The V and J calls shown here were made by TCRdb, not taken from the authors' results. The sample table lists 75,000 to 100,000 distinct CDR3 sequences, under 15% of them with a count of one. Over 2% of the sample lies in the top ten.

A remark on this clonotype: What antigen it recognizes has not been identified. It has no much larger one-base neighbor in the sample; base qualities were not kept.

According to the study, the label for this sample's time point signals: patch test 1, 2 weeks after DPC sensitization. Interpreted using the paper, the treatment or condition label stands for: therapeutic diphenylcyclopropenone sensitization with weekly scalp DPC. At every patch-test visit, the blood draw took place before the patch test was put on. Patients were considered eligible if aged 18 to 70, diagnosed with alopecia and deemed suitable for DPC therapy, and patients were excluded if pregnant. Total RNA was extracted from unfractionated whole blood that had been collected in Tempus Blood RNA tubes.

In this chain, TRBV4-3 is recombined with TRBJ2-5; the D segment cannot be called with confidence. The source was whole blood, collected in connection with sensitization to the hapten diphenylcyclopropenone (DPC). The TCR originated in a woman aged 35 to 49 with alopecia areata. Some clones in this sample may be carry-over from other donors' samples. This receptor has the CDR3 CASSQETDLQETQYF. The DNA sequence reads TGCGCCAGCAGCCAAGAAACAGACCTCCAAGAGACCCAGTACTTC.